The 17 T cell receptor beta chains given below trace back to one sample, sequenced in a study of blood T cell repertoires in COVID-19. Repertoires were generated with immunoSEQ multiplex PCR, while TCRdb's copy carries only in-frame clones and drops some. The table records 150,000 or so clones, about 86% of them present only once. Sequencing used peripheral blood. These receptors were collected from an older woman with acute or convalescent COVID-19.

The gene calls are TRBV24-1 and TRBJ2-1, with D possibly TRBD1 on 6 matching bases. The CDR3 extends over 16 amino acids. The V gene lost 3 bases and the J gene lost 5 bases, with 16 bases spanning the gap. Germline V gene sequence: CDR1 KGHDR, CDR2 SFDVKD. The CDR3 nucleotides read TGTGCCACCAGTGATCCCCTAGTCAGGGGTGACAATGAGCAGTTCTTC. Its protein product is CATSDPLVRGDNEQFF.

The V call is TRBV29-1, the J call TRBJ2-7; 11 bases align to TRBD2. The trim removed 3 bases at V and 7 bases at J, leaving 5 bases unmatched. Per germline, CDR1 SQVTM and CDR2 ANQGSEA. The CDR3 spans 13 residues. This chain's CDR3 is CSVERLAGGEQYF. CDR3 bases: TGCAGCGTTGAGAGGCTAGCGGGGGGAGAGCAGTACTTC.

The chain combines TRBV12-5 with TRBJ2-7, with D possibly being TRBD2 (5 bases). The germline CDR1 and CDR2 sequences are LGHNT and FRNRAP. Trimming shortened V by 1 base and J by 4 bases, and 8 bases separated the two germline ends. This CDR3 contains 13 residues. The CDR3 bases are TGTGCTAGTGGTTTGGGGACTGCATACGAGCAGTACTTC. Translated, it gives CASGLGTAYEQYF.

The J gene is TRBJ1-6, the V gene TRBV9; D might be TRBD1 (6 bases). Looked up from germline, CDR1 is SGDLS and CDR2 is YYNGEE. The CDR3 contains 15 residues. V lost 0 bases and J 7 bases, leaving 11 bases between the germline ends. The CDR3 reads CASSVGTAGNSPLHF. CDR3 nucleotides: TGTGCCAGCAGCGTAGGGACAGCCGGAAATTCACCCCTCCACTTT.

This clone was seen once. The chain employs TRBV5-4 and TRBJ2-3; 10 nucleotides align to TRBD2. This CDR3 spans 19 amino acids. Germline V gene data show CDR1 as SGHNT and CDR2 as YYREEE (reference sequence). Losses at the gene ends were 2 bases for V and 3 bases for J; bases not matched to a gene: 15. The CDR3 DNA follows: TGTGCCAGCAGCTTCATCTTTCGGAGCGGGGGGGCCGAAACAGATACGCAGTATTTT. This encodes CASSFIFRSGGAETDTQYF.

This rearrangement joins TRBV28 to TRBJ1-5, with 8 bases lining up with TRBD1. V lost 7 bases to trimming and J lost 5 bases; unmatched junction nucleotides: 7. This CDR3 has 14 amino acids. Germline V gene data show CDR1 as MDHEN and CDR2 as SYDVKM. Here the CDR3 reads CASIWQGADQPQHF. In DNA, the CDR3 is TGTGCCAGCATCTGGCAGGGGGCGGATCAGCCCCAGCATTTT. Together with reference TRBV28 and TRBJ1-5, the CDR3 gives the full variable domain: DVKVTQSSRYLVKRTGEKVFLECVQDMDHENMFWYRQDPGLGLRLIYFSYDVKMKEKGDIPEGYSVSREKKERFSLILESASTNQTSMYLCASIWQGADQPQHFGDGTRLSIL.

V and J are TRBV5-1 and TRBJ1-1; the D gene is possibly TRBD1 (6 bases). The CDR3 is made up of 15 amino acids. Deletions cut 0 bases from V and 5 bases from J, with 14 bases between. The germline V gene encodes CDR1 SGHRS and CDR2 YFSETQ. The CDR3 protein is CASSLDLQGGTEAFF. The CDR3 DNA sequence: TGCGCCAGCAGCTTGGACCTACAGGGAGGGACTGAAGCTTTCTTT.

This clone was observed a few times. The chain links TRBV29-1 to TRBJ2-2; 13 nucleotides match TRBD2. The CDR3 runs to 17 residues. Germline values: CDR1 SQVTM, CDR2 ANQGSEA. V trimming: 2 bases; J trimming: 7 bases; junction bases outside the gene matches: 10. In nucleotides, the CDR3 is TGCAGCGTTGAAATACCAACTAGCGGGGGGGCCGTCGGGGAGCTGTTTTTT. Protein product: CSVEIPTSGGAVGELFF.

The chain carries TRBV5-6 and TRBJ1-2, with TRBD1 as a possible D gene (5 bases). CDR1 SGHDT and CDR2 YYEEEE come from the germline V gene. There are 15 residues in the CDR3. V shed 8 bases and J shed 5 bases, with 22 bases lying between them. The CDR3 loop is CASRGLPGEGYGYTF. CDR3 sequence (DNA): TGTGCCAGTCGGGGACTGCCGGGAGAGGGATATGGCTACACCTTC.

This chain links TRBV15 with TRBJ2-5; tentative D call: TRBD2 (6 bases). Germline CDR1 and CDR2: LNHNV and YYDKDF (reference sequence). Deletions cut 0 bases from V and 4 bases from J, with 12 bases between. CDR3 size: 15 residues. CDR3 in amino acids: CATSRDPGVGETQYF. Here the CDR3 DNA reads TGTGCCACCAGCAGAGATCCGGGGGTGGGAGAGACCCAGTACTTC.

The chain joins TRBV30 to TRBJ1-3; perhaps TRBD1 as D (5 bases). The V and J ends lost 2 bases and 4 bases respectively, with 18 bases between them. The CDR3 consists of 16 residues. CDR1 is GTSNPN and CDR2 is SVGIG in the germline V gene (reference sequence). For the CDR3, the DNA is TGTGCCTGGAGTTCTGGGGGGTCAGTCTCAGGAAACACCATATATTTT. This encodes CAWSSGGSVSGNTIYF.

The chain carries TRBV28 and TRBJ2-6; 10 nucleotides align to TRBD1. V dropped 4 bases and J dropped 0; count of bases not matched to a gene: 6. The CDR3 covers 18 residues. Germline CDR1 and CDR2: MDHEN and SYDVKM. The CDR3: CASSYSGTGVSGANVLTF. The CDR3 coding sequence is TGTGCCAGCAGTTACTCCGGGACAGGGGTCTCTGGGGCCAACGTCCTGACTTTC.

There are many counts of this clone. The rearrangement links TRBV7-2 to TRBJ1-2, with unresolved D. V was pared by 6 bases and J by 1 base, with 15 bases between. The CDR3 covers 15 residues. Germline V gene lookup returns CDR1 SGHTA and CDR2 FQGNSA. The CDR3: CASRVPGENNYGYTF. The CDR3 DNA is TGTGCCAGCAGGGTACCGGGAGAAAATAACTATGGCTACACCTTC.

This chain links TRBV20-1 with TRBJ2-7; D unclear. Germline lookup yields CDR1 DFQATT and CDR2 SNEGSKA (reference sequence). The CDR3 is made up of 11 amino acids. The V end was cut by 3 bases, the J end by 3 bases, with 6 bases between. For the CDR3, the DNA is TGCAGTGCTAGCCCAGACTACGAGCAGTACTTC. This codes for CSASPDYEQYF.

The count of this clone is one. The chain carries TRBV5-1 and TRBJ1-1; a possible D gene is TRBD1 (5 bases). CDR3 length: 14 amino acids. From germline, CDR1 is SGHRS and CDR2 YFSETQ. Trimming removed 4 bases from V and 5 bases from J, with 15 bases in between. This CDR3 reads CASSGPGGRTEAFF. CDR3 bases: TGCGCCAGCAGCGGCCCGGGGGGAAGAACTGAAGCTTTCTTT.

This chain links TRBV30 with TRBJ1-6; the match to TRBD1 covers 8 bases. The CDR3 is 15 amino acids. CDR1 and CDR2 from the germline V gene are GTSNPN and SVGIG (reference sequence). J was trimmed by 7 bases and V by 5 bases; bases with no gene match: 10. CDR3 sequence (DNA): TGTGCCTGGGGGCGTCGGACAGGGAAAAATTCACCCCTCCACTTT. Residues: CAWGRRTGKNSPLHF.

The chain combines TRBV5-4 with TRBJ1-1, with no clear D. The V and J ends lost 4 bases and 4 bases respectively, with 14 bases between them. The V gene's germline CDR1 is SGHNT and CDR2 YYREEE (reference sequence). This CDR3 comprises 14 residues. The CDR3 sequence is CASSPGGPLTEAFF. As DNA, the CDR3 is TGTGCCAGCAGCCCTGGCGGTCCCCTCACTGAAGCTTTCTTT.